This T cell receptor beta chain was sequenced for a study of T cell changes during pregnancy in multiple sclerosis. Trimming removed 2 bases at V and 6 bases at J, with 20 bases between. Germline V lookup: CDR1 SGHTA, CDR2 FQGTGA. CDR3 size: 17 residues. Sequenced by immunoSEQ multiplex PCR; TCRdb stores in-frame clones only, minus some. The sample shows roughly 48,000 clones, over 85% of them seen only once. This clone is a singleton in its sample. The sample here was CD4+ T cells from peripheral blood mononuclear cells, taken in the first trimester of pregnancy. This chain joins TRBV7-3 and TRBJ2-1; D may be TRBD2 (7 bases). This TCR was sampled from a female donor with multiple sclerosis, enrolled in a pregnancy study. CDR3 loop: CASSLVDLGGRVNEQFF. The CDR3 DNA follows: TGTGCCAGCAGCTTAGTTGATTTGGGGGGGCGGGTCAATGAGCAGTTCTTC. The whole variable domain, remainder taken from reference TRBV7-3 and TRBJ2-1, is GAGVSQTPSNKVTEKGKYVELRCDPISGHTALYWYRQSLGQGPEFLIYFQGTGAADDSGLPNDRFFAVRPEGSVSTLKIQRTERGDSAVYLCASSLVDLGGRVNEQFFGPGTRLTVL.